Listed below are T cell receptor beta chains from one sample, sequenced in a study of cytomegalovirus exposure and HLA in healthy donors. This table comes from immunoSEQ multiplex PCR, and its TCRdb copy is limited to in-frame clones, with some not included. The sample lists 100,000 to 150,000 clones; 80% to 90% were seen once. Sequenced input: PBMCs. The receptor set was obtained from a woman aged 40 to 49 in good health and CMV-seropositive. Each CDR3 is given with its conserved first and last residue. D genes are given only for firm matches. Size is omitted from some rows. Given values are once, few, many or a class for expanded clones.

len: 18; abundance: NA; v_gene: TRBV5-1; j_gene: TRBJ2-7; d_gene: TRBD2; CDR3aa: CASSLASSGLAVSYEQYF; CDR3nt: TGCGCCAGCAGCTTGGCATCCTCGGGACTAGCGGTCTCCTACGAGCAGTACTTC
len: 14; abundance: NA; v_gene: TRBV6-5; j_gene: TRBJ1-5; d_gene: NA; CDR3aa: CASTRPGSNQPQHF; CDR3nt: TGTGCCAGCACCCGCCCCGGGAGCAATCAGCCCCAGCATTTT
len: 14; abundance: NA; v_gene: TRBV6-6; j_gene: TRBJ1-1; d_gene: NA; CDR3aa: CASSNGGWDTEAFF; CDR3nt: TGTGCCAGCAGTAACGGCGGATGGGACACTGAAGCTTTCTTT
len: 13; abundance: NA; v_gene: TRBV19; j_gene: TRBJ1-1; d_gene: NA; CDR3aa: CASSIVAVTEAFF; CDR3nt: TGTGCCAGTAGTATAGTGGCAGTCACTGAAGCTTTCTTT
len: 17; abundance: NA; v_gene: TRBV28; j_gene: TRBJ1-3; d_gene: TRBD1; CDR3aa: CASRPRGQGAPGNTIYF; CDR3nt: TGTGCCAGCAGGCCCCGGGGACAGGGGGCTCCTGGAAACACCATATATTTT
len: 19; abundance: few; v_gene: TRBV21-1; j_gene: TRBJ2-2; d_gene: NA; CDR3aa: CASSPLRSRDRVNTGELFF; CDR3nt: TGTGCCAGCAGCCCCCTAAGGTCCCGGGACAGGGTGAACACCGGGGAGCTGTTTTTT
len: 14; abundance: NA; v_gene: TRBV21-1; j_gene: TRBJ1-1; d_gene: NA; CDR3aa: CATILEGRDTEAFF; CDR3nt: TGTGCCACCATCCTGGAGGGGCGAGACACTGAAGCTTTCTTT
len: 13; abundance: NA; v_gene: TRBV18; j_gene: TRBJ1-4; d_gene: NA; CDR3aa: CASSPRRDEKLFF; CDR3nt: TGTGCCAGCTCACCACGGCGGGACGAAAAACTGTTTTTT
len: 15; abundance: NA; v_gene: TRBV7-3; j_gene: TRBJ2-2; d_gene: TRBD2; CDR3aa: CASSSRGGGTGELFF; CDR3nt: TGTGCCAGCAGCTCCCGGGGGGGCGGCACCGGGGAGCTGTTTTTT
len: 15; abundance: NA; v_gene: TRBV29-1; j_gene: TRBJ2-4; d_gene: TRBD1; CDR3aa: CSARTGGLAKNIQYF; CDR3nt: TGCAGCGCTAGGACAGGGGGGTTAGCCAAAAACATTCAGTACTTC
len: 14; abundance: NA; v_gene: TRBV5-5; j_gene: TRBJ1-5; d_gene: NA; CDR3aa: CASSARGSNQPQHF; CDR3nt: TGTGCCAGCAGCGCTAGGGGTAGCAATCAGCCCCAGCATTTT
len: 16; abundance: NA; v_gene: TRBV9; j_gene: TRBJ2-5; d_gene: TRBD1; CDR3aa: CASSVESRGPQETQYF; CDR3nt: TGTGCCAGCAGCGTAGAATCCAGGGGGCCTCAAGAGACCCAGTACTTC
len: 13; abundance: NA; v_gene: TRBV6-1; j_gene: TRBJ2-1; d_gene: NA; CDR3aa: CASKRDTYNEQFF; CDR3nt: TGTGCCAGCAAGAGGGATACCTACAATGAGCAGTTCTTC
len: 13; abundance: NA; v_gene: TRBV30; j_gene: TRBJ1-5; d_gene: TRBD1; CDR3aa: CAWGGQGTQPQHF; CDR3nt: TGTGCCTGGGGTGGACAGGGGACCCAGCCCCAGCATTTT
len: 13; abundance: NA; v_gene: TRBV2; j_gene: TRBJ1-4; d_gene: TRBD1; CDR3aa: CASDDREDEKLFF; CDR3nt: TGTGCCAGCGATGACAGGGAAGATGAAAAACTGTTTTTT
len: 15; abundance: NA; v_gene: TRBV6-1; j_gene: TRBJ2-1; d_gene: TRBD2; CDR3aa: CASSRWEGAPNEQFF; CDR3nt: TGTGCCAGCAGTCGCTGGGAGGGAGCCCCCAATGAGCAGTTCTTC
len: 14; abundance: NA; v_gene: TRBV11-2; j_gene: TRBJ1-1; d_gene: NA; CDR3aa: CASSLLWASTEAFF; CDR3nt: TGTGCCAGCAGCTTATTGTGGGCTTCCACTGAAGCTTTCTTT
len: 13; abundance: NA; v_gene: TRBV4-2; j_gene: TRBJ2-1; d_gene: NA; CDR3aa: CASSPASGNEQFF; CDR3nt: TGTGCCAGCAGCCCCGCCTCAGGGAATGAGCAGTTCTTC
len: 15; abundance: NA; v_gene: TRBV10-3; j_gene: TRBJ1-6; d_gene: TRBD1; CDR3aa: CAISETGTGYSPLHF; CDR3nt: TGTGCCATCAGTGAAACCGGGACAGGGTACTCACCCCTCCACTTT
len: 11; abundance: many; v_gene: TRBV9; j_gene: TRBJ2-5; d_gene: NA; CDR3aa: CASSSAETQYF; CDR3nt: TGTGCCAGCTCCTCCGCGGAGACCCAGTACTTC
len: 14; abundance: NA; v_gene: TRBV14; j_gene: TRBJ2-3; d_gene: TRBD2; CDR3aa: CASSALAGGDTQYF; CDR3nt: TGTGCCAGCAGCGCACTAGCGGGCGGAGATACGCAGTATTTT
len: 15; abundance: NA; v_gene: TRBV18; j_gene: TRBJ2-3; d_gene: NA; CDR3aa: CASSPLLDSTDTQYF; CDR3nt: TGTGCCAGCTCACCCCTCCTGGACTCCACAGATACGCAGTATTTT
len: 14; abundance: NA; v_gene: TRBV19; j_gene: TRBJ1-2; d_gene: TRBD1; CDR3aa: CASSATGVRGGYTF; CDR3nt: TGTGCCAGTAGTGCGACAGGGGTAAGGGGTGGCTACACCTTC
len: 15; abundance: NA; v_gene: TRBV6-6; j_gene: TRBJ1-5; d_gene: NA; CDR3aa: CASREQGSGNQPQHF; CDR3nt: TGTGCCAGCAGGGAACAGGGCTCAGGCAATCAGCCCCAGCATTTT
len: 15; abundance: NA; v_gene: TRBV7-9; j_gene: TRBJ1-5; d_gene: NA; CDR3aa: CASSLGPGFNQPQHF; CDR3nt: TGTGCCAGCAGCTTAGGCCCAGGGTTTAATCAGCCCCAGCATTTT
len: 16; abundance: NA; v_gene: TRBV7-9; j_gene: TRBJ2-5; d_gene: TRBD1; CDR3aa: CASSLARDRSWETQYF; CDR3nt: TGTGCCAGCAGCTTAGCGAGGGACAGGTCCTGGGAGACCCAGTACTTC
len: 16; abundance: NA; v_gene: TRBV7-2; j_gene: TRBJ1-2; d_gene: NA; CDR3aa: CASSLVFQGTNYGYTF; CDR3nt: TGTGCCAGCAGCTTAGTGTTCCAGGGTACCAACTATGGCTACACCTTC
len: 14; abundance: NA; v_gene: TRBV9; j_gene: TRBJ1-2; d_gene: NA; CDR3aa: CASSVGWGQGGYTF; CDR3nt: TGTGCCAGCAGCGTAGGATGGGGTCAGGGTGGCTACACCTTC
len: 14; abundance: NA; v_gene: TRBV5-1; j_gene: TRBJ1-6; d_gene: TRBD1; CDR3aa: CASSLQGDNSPLHF; CDR3nt: TGCGCCAGCAGCTTACAGGGGGATAATTCACCCCTCCACTTT